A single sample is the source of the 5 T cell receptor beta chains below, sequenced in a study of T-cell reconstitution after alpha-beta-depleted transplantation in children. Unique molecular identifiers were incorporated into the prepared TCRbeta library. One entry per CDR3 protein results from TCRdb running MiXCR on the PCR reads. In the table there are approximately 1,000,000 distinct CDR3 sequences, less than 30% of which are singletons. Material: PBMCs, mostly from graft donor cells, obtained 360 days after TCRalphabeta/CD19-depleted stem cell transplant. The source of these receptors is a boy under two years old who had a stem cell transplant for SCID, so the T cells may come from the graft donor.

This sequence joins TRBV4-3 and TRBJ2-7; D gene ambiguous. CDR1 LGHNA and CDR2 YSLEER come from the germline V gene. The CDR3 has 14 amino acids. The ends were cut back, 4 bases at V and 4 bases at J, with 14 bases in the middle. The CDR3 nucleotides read TGCGCCAGCAGCCCGGCCCCTCTCGGGTACGAGCAGTACTTC. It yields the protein CASSPAPLGYEQYF.

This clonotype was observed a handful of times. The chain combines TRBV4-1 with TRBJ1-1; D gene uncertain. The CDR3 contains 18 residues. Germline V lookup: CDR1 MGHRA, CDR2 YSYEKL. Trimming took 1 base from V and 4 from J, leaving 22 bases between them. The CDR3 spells CASSQANLRGRAGTEAFF. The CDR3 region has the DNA TGCGCCAGCAGCCAAGCGAATTTGCGAGGAAGGGCGGGCACTGAAGCTTTCTTT.

The CDR3 DNA reads TGTGCCAGCAGCTCAAACCGGGGGAGGCAGTACTTC. This gives the protein CASSSNRGRQYF. This chain connects TRBV11-1 to TRBJ2-7; a weak D match, TRBD2 (6 bases). This CDR3 has 12 amino acids. Trimming removed 4 bases from V and 9 bases from J, with 13 bases in between. CDR1 SGHAT and CDR2 FQDESV come from the germline V gene (reference sequence).

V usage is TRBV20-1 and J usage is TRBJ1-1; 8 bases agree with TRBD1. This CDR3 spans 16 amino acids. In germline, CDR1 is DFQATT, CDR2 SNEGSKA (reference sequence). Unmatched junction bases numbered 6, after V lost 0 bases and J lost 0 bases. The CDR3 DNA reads TGCAGTGCTAGAGATAAACAGGGGGAGATGAACACTGAAGCTTTCTTT. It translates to CSARDKQGEMNTEAFF.

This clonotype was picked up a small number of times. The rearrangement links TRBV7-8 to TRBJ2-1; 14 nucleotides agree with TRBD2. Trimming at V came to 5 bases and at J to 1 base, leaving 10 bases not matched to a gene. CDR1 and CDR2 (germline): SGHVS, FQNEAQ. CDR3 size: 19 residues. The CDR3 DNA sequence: TGTGCCAGCAGCGCAGAATTCGGGACTAGCGGGGGATCCTACAATGAGCAGTTCTTC. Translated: CASSAEFGTSGGSYNEQFF.